The T cell receptor (beta chain) described here comes from a study of regulatory T cells in long-lasting Graves disease. Whole-study results and caveats: Less diverse TCR repertoires were seen in persistent Graves' patients than in newly diagnosed ones.

Time point specified: newly diagnosed GD, antithyroid drugs for less than 3 months. PBMCs were the source of the RNA used for TCR sequencing. CDR3 length: 17 residues. The ends lost 11 bases at V and 3 bases at J; junction bases unmatched: 17. Looked up from germline, CDR1 is MDHEN and CDR2 is SYDVKM. Construction of the TCR beta libraries employed iRepertoire HTBI primers in conjunction with Arm-PCR of CDR3 regions. Each CDR3 protein is one row after TCRdb ran MiXCR on the multiplex PCR reads. The sample consists of hundreds of thousands of distinct CDR3 sequences, roughly 15% of them appearing once. This clonotype has a count of ten or more. Its antigen is still unknown. These data were likewise used in another study, on T cells in Graves' hyperthyroidism and ophthalmopathy. That study adds: Patients were aged 18 to 65, had disease duration under 2 months, and had newly diagnosed hyperthyroidism.

V usage is TRBV28 and J usage is TRBJ2-1, with 9 bases identical to TRBD2. This clonotype was obtained from a woman aged 30 to 39 with Graves disease. The starting material was peripheral blood mononuclear cells (PBMCs), obtained at new diagnosis, from a patient treated with antithyroid drugs. In DNA form, the CDR3 reads TGTGCCCAAAACGAGGTAGCGGGAGTCCCAAACTACAATGAGCAGTTCTTC. Amino acid sequence: CAQNEVAGVPNYNEQFF. The full variable domain, completed using reference TRBV28 and TRBJ2-1, is DVKVTQSSRYLVKRTGEKVFLECVQDMDHENMFWYRQDPGLGLRLIYFSYDVKMKEKGDIPEGYSVSREKKERFSLILESASTNQTSMYLCAQNEVAGVPNYNEQFFGPGTRLTVL.